This T cell receptor beta chain was captured by sequencing in a study of blood T cell repertoires in COVID-19. Overall study: PBMCs, B-cell-depleted T cells, or T cells were the source of the cDNA or gDNA that made up the material.

Germline V gene lookup returns CDR1 MGHRA and CDR2 YSYEKL. This CDR3 is built from 14 residues. Trimming left V 2 bases short and J 6 bases short, with 10 bases between. In the authors' methods: Estimates of nucleated cell counts were drawn from the amplification of reference gene primers. Sequencing used immunoSEQ multiplex PCR; TCRdb keeps in-frame clones, though not all of them. Clone size and the V and J calls come from that table; the DNA yielded D and trimming. Among some 500,000 clones listed, around 90% were seen once. The origin of this receptor is a woman aged 50 to 65 with COVID-19, enrolled during active disease. Sequenced material: peripheral blood. The chain has TRBV4-1 and TRBJ1-4, with D tentatively TRBD1 (5 bases). CDR3 region: CASSQFGGDEKLFF. The DNA for the CDR3 is TGCGCCAGCAGCCAATTTGGAGGGGATGAAAAACTGTTTTTT.